Below, 32 T cell receptor beta chains from the same sample are listed, as sequenced in a study of human T cells and chemical hapten exposure. Time point indicated: patch test 1, 2 weeks after DPC sensitization. Treatment given: therapeutic diphenylcyclopropenone sensitization with weekly scalp DPC. TCRdb independently ran MiXCR on the RACE reads; one entry per CDR3 protein. This table holds around 380,000 distinct CDR3 sequences, roughly 5% found once. The material was whole blood, obtained in connection with sensitization to the hapten diphenylcyclopropenone (DPC). These TCRs come from a woman aged 45 to 65 with alopecia areata. Some clones in this sample may be carry-over from other donors' samples.

This clonotype was counted at least ten times. The chain recombines TRBV7-9 with TRBJ1-6, with 7 bases lining up with TRBD1. J gave up 7 bases and V 1 base, and 4 bases lay outside the gene matches. The CDR3 loop spans 15 amino acids. Germline V gives CDR1 SEHNR, CDR2 FQNEAQ (reference sequence). CDR3 sequence (DNA): TGTGCCAGCAGCTTAGGGGACAGATCCAATTCACCCCTCCACTTT. Its protein is CASSLGDRSNSPLHF.

This chain uses TRBV20-1 with TRBJ2-4, with TRBD2 identical over 11 bases. The CDR3 loop spans 15 amino acids. Germline V CDR1 and CDR2: DFQATT, SNEGSKA (reference sequence). V trimming: 5 bases; J trimming: 1 base; junction bases outside the gene matches: 4. CDR3 amino acids: CSAPTSGVAKNIQYF. Written as DNA, the CDR3 is TGCAGTGCTCCGACTAGCGGGGTTGCCAAAAACATTCAGTACTTC.

In its sample, this clonotype was seen many times. The chain uses TRBV2 and TRBJ1-1, with 7 bases lining up with TRBD1. CDR1 and CDR2 from the germline V gene are SNHLY and FYNNEI. The CDR3 runs 15 residues. The junction had 5 bases not matched to a gene; V was cut back by 4 bases and J by 0 bases. DNA for the CDR3: TGTGCCAGCAGTGGTGGCGGGACAGTGAACACTGAAGCTTTCTTT. Protein product: CASSGGGTVNTEAFF.

This clonotype was counted ten times or more. This rearrangement joins TRBV6-2 or TRBV6-3 to TRBJ2-7; 13 bases agree with TRBD2. CDR1 is MNHEY and CDR2 is SVGEGT in the germline V gene. The CDR3 is 15 residues long. Trimming took 6 bases from V and 4 from J; bases not matched to a gene: 6. The CDR3 nucleotides are TGTGCCAGCAGAACACTAGCGGGAGGGTTATACGAGCAGTACTTC. This encodes CASRTLAGGLYEQYF.

Ten or more counts support this clonotype. The gene calls are TRBV30 and TRBJ1-3, with no clear D. Germline CDR1 is GTSNPN and CDR2 is SVGIG (reference sequence). V was pared by 0 bases and J by 3 bases, with 9 bases between. The CDR3 runs to 14 residues. The CDR3 DNA is TGTGCCTGGAGTGTACGCCGTGTTGGAAACACCATATATTTT. It encodes CAWSVRRVGNTIYF.

This clonotype was observed many times. The J gene is TRBJ1-1, the V gene TRBV29-1, with 7 bases aligning to TRBD1. The V gene's germline CDR1 is SQVTM and CDR2 ANQGSEA. J was trimmed by 5 bases and V by 2 bases; bases with no gene match: 5. The CDR3 length is 13 residues. CDR3 DNA: TGCAGCGTTGAAAAGCAGGGGGGGACTGAAGCTTTCTTT. It translates to CSVEKQGGTEAFF. Full variable domain (rest looked up from reference TRBV29-1 and TRBJ1-1): SAVISQKPSRDICQRGTSLTIQCQVDSQVTMMFWYRQQPGQSLTLIATANQGSEATYESGFVIDKFPISRPNLTFSTLTVSNMSPEDSSIYLCSVEKQGGTEAFFGQGTRLTVV.

The table lists this clonotype with many counts. The V and J genes are TRBV29-1 and TRBJ2-5; 7 positions agree with TRBD2. The CDR3 runs to 13 residues. The V segment lost 7 bases and the J segment 4 bases; nucleotides outside the gene matches: 9. Germline-derived CDR1 and CDR2 are SQVTM and ANQGSEA. In DNA form, the CDR3 reads TGCAGCGGTGCCGCGGGAGTGGGAGAGACCCAGTACTTC. It yields the protein CSGAAGVGETQYF.

With respect to this clonotype: Sequence at one end of the junction differs from germline and may be a read error. The chain carries TRBV7-6 and TRBJ2-3; 8 nucleotides line up with TRBD2. The germline CDR1 and CDR2 sequences are SGHVS and FNYEAQ. The CDR3 totals 14 residues. This CDR3 reads CASSRSGSEDTRYF. The DNA for the CDR3 is TGTGCCAGCAGCCGGAGCGGGAGTGAAGATACGCGGTATTTT.

Only a few counts were recorded for this clonotype. This chain joins TRBV20-1 and TRBJ2-3; TRBD2 matches 9 bases. There are 14 residues in the CDR3. V shed 5 bases, J shed 1 base, and the junction held 4 bases outside the gene matches. CDR1 is DFQATT, CDR2 SNEGSKA, per germline (reference sequence). The CDR3 here is CSALVAGGTDTQYF. The CDR3 nucleotides read TGCAGTGCTCTAGTAGCGGGGGGCACAGATACGCAGTATTTT.

This clonotype has ten or more counts. The chain has TRBV10-3 and TRBJ2-7; a weak D match, TRBD2 (6 bases). The germline CDR1 and CDR2 sequences are ENHRY and SYGVKD. This CDR3 has 14 residues. With 3 bases removed from V and 3 bases from J, the gap between germline ends came to 12 bases. This chain's CDR3 is CAISERDWIYEQYF. For the CDR3, the DNA is TGTGCCATCAGTGAACGGGACTGGATCTACGAGCAGTACTTC.

The rearrangement links TRBV6-1 to TRBJ1-1, with D possibly TRBD1 on 6 matching bases. CDR1 MNHNS and CDR2 SASEGT come from the germline V gene. The V and J ends lost 7 bases and 4 bases respectively, with 19 bases between them. The CDR3 has 15 amino acids. CDR3 DNA: TGTGCCAGCACCTGGGGGCCGGCAGCCTTCACTGAAGCTTTCTTT. Translated: CASTWGPAAFTEAFF.

The chain has TRBV20-1 and TRBJ1-4, with D hard to call. The length of the CDR3 is 14 residues. Per the germline V gene, CDR1 is DFQATT and CDR2 is SNEGSKA (reference sequence). V lost 0 bases to trimming and J lost 6 bases, with 11 bases between them. CDR3 in DNA: TGCAGTGCTAGAGAGGGGAGTTCGTATGAAAAACTGTTTTTT. This encodes CSAREGSSYEKLFF.

This clonotype was detected a few times. The chain combines TRBV29-1 with TRBJ2-5; D unclear. The germline V and J ends were trimmed by 4 bases and 5 bases, with 8 bases remaining between them. The CDR3 spans 11 residues. Looked up from germline, CDR1 is SQVTM and CDR2 is ANQGSEA. This chain's CDR3 is CSVAEAETQYF. CDR3 sequence (DNA): TGCAGCGTTGCAGAGGCGGAGACCCAGTACTTC. The full variable domain, in which reference TRBV29-1 and TRBJ2-5 provide the parts outside the CDR3, is SAVISQKPSRDICQRGTSLTIQCQVDSQVTMMFWYRQQPGQSLTLIATANQGSEATYESGFVIDKFPISRPNLTFSTLTVSNMSPEDSSIYLCSVAEAETQYFGPGTRLLVL.

This clonotype was seen a handful of times. V usage is TRBV28 and J usage is TRBJ2-3; D is ambiguous. Germline assignment: CDR1 MDHEN and CDR2 SYDVKM. This CDR3 contains 16 residues. V dropped 4 bases and J dropped 2 bases, with 16 bases sitting between them. The CDR3 loop reads CASSSRVSGPTDTQYF. CDR3 nucleotides: TGTGCCAGCAGTTCCCGGGTGTCCGGGCCCACAGATACGCAGTATTTT.

The chain is built from TRBV5-6 and TRBJ2-7; 10 bases line up with TRBD2. The germline CDR1 and CDR2 sequences are SGHDT and YYEEEE. The CDR3 extends over 15 amino acids. V lost 0 bases and J lost 8; bases outside the gene matches: 8. The CDR3 here is CASSLELAGPRKQYF. CDR3 in DNA: TGTGCCAGCAGCTTGGAACTAGCGGGACCAAGGAAGCAGTACTTC.

This clonotype was counted ten times or more. This rearrangement joins TRBV12-3 or TRBV12-4 to TRBJ1-3; D gene uncertain. This CDR3 spans 13 amino acids. V lost 6 bases to trimming and J lost 0 bases, with 6 bases between them. CDR3 sequence (DNA): TGTGCCAGCAGCCAAGACTCTGGAAACACCATATATTTT. Its protein is CASSQDSGNTIYF.

A few counts support this clonotype. The V and J genes are TRBV15 and TRBJ1-1; unclear D gene. This CDR3 has 19 residues. V gave up 2 bases and J gave up 1 base, with 23 bases separating them. CDR1 is LNHNV, CDR2 YYDKDF, per germline (reference sequence). CDR3 bases: TGTGCCACCAGCAGATTACTCTCATGGGAAGGACGGACGAACACTGAAGCTTTCTTT. Translated: CATSRLLSWEGRTNTEAFF.

This clonotype was seen at least ten times. This chain connects TRBV10-3 to TRBJ2-3; 14 bases fit TRBD2. This CDR3 comprises 17 residues. Germline values: CDR1 ENHRY, CDR2 SYGVKD. V lost 3 bases and J lost 4; bases outside the gene matches: 6. CDR3 nucleotides: TGTGCCATCAGTGAACCGGGGACTAGCGGGGGCTCAGATACGCAGTATTTT. Amino acids: CAISEPGTSGGSDTQYF.

In its sample, this clonotype was seen many times. The V gene is TRBV5-1, the J gene TRBJ2-7, with 10 bases that match TRBD1. Germline V gives CDR1 SGHRS, CDR2 YFSETQ. The CDR3 covers 15 residues. The trim removed 3 bases at V and 1 base at J, leaving 4 bases unmatched. This CDR3 reads CASSSRDRGSYEQYF. For the CDR3, the DNA is TGCGCCAGCAGCTCCCGGGACAGGGGATCCTACGAGCAGTACTTC. Drawing the rest from reference TRBV5-1 and TRBJ2-7, the complete variable domain is KAGVTQTPRYLIKTRGQQVTLSCSPISGHRSVSWYQQTPGQGLQFLFEYFSETQRNKGNFPGRFSGRQFSNSRSEMNVSTLELGDSALYLCASSSRDRGSYEQYFGPGTRLTVT.

The sample holds many counts of this clonotype. DNA for the CDR3: TGTGCCAGCAGTGAAGCTTTGTCTAACACCATATATTTT. This sequence encodes CASSEALSNTIYF. The V gene is TRBV6-1, the J gene TRBJ1-3; no definite D call. The V gene's germline CDR1 is MNHNS and CDR2 SASEGT. V lost 0 bases and J lost 7, with 7 bases in between. The CDR3 length is 13 residues.

This clonotype was recorded at least ten times. The chain couples TRBV7-6 to TRBJ1-1; D is ambiguous. Looked up from germline, CDR1 is SGHVS and CDR2 is FNYEAQ. The CDR3 has 13 amino acids. Trimming stripped 4 bases from V and 10 bases from J, with 16 bases between. The CDR3, as DNA: TGTGCCAGCAGCTCCCTCGGTCTTTTTGGAGCTTTCTTT. Amino acids: CASSSLGLFGAFF.

This clonotype showed up many times. The chain links TRBV10-2 to TRBJ2-2, with TRBD1 matching 11 bases. There are 15 residues in the CDR3. The V segment lost 7 bases and the J segment 1 base; nucleotides outside the gene matches: 2. Looked up from germline, CDR1 is WSHSY and CDR2 is SAAADI. Written as DNA, the CDR3 is TGCGCCAGCATCGGGACAGGGGGGAACACCGGGGAGCTGTTTTTT. This sequence encodes CASIGTGGNTGELFF.

This clonotype was counted ten times or more. The chain links TRBV12-3 or TRBV12-4 to TRBJ2-1; D remains ambiguous. This CDR3 is built from 15 residues. Deletions cut 4 bases from V and 10 bases from J, with 20 bases between. The CDR3 sequence: CASSSPGDGVVEQFF. CDR3 in DNA: TGTGCCAGCAGTTCCCCCGGCGATGGGGTTGTAGAGCAGTTCTTC.

V usage is TRBV15 and J usage is TRBJ1-6; TRBD1 might be the D (6 bases). The V end was cut by 3 bases, the J end by 10 bases, with 13 bases between. The CDR3 extends over 14 amino acids. Per the germline V gene, CDR1 is LNHNV and CDR2 is YYDKDF (reference sequence). The CDR3 region has the DNA TGTGCCACCAGCAGTCACAGGGAGGTCTCACCCCTCCACTTT. This translates into CATSSHREVSPLHF.

The sample holds many counts of this clonotype. The chain employs TRBV7-8 and TRBJ2-5; D call uncertain. The CDR3 loop spans 14 amino acids. Per germline, CDR1 SGHVS and CDR2 FQNEAQ. V lost 5 bases, J lost 3 bases, and 13 bases lay in between. CDR3: CASSSRRAEETQYF. CDR3 coding DNA: TGTGCCAGCAGCAGTCGCCGGGCCGAAGAGACCCAGTACTTC.

This clonotype turned up a few times. The chain employs TRBV12-3 or TRBV12-4 and TRBJ2-3; maybe TRBD1 (6 bases). This CDR3 contains 15 residues. Trimming stripped 5 bases from V and 2 bases from J, with 14 bases between. For the CDR3, the DNA is TGTGCCAGCAGTGCCTCGGGACACCACACAGATACGCAGTATTTT. It encodes CASSASGHHTDTQYF.

This clonotype appeared many times. The chain recombines TRBV11-2 with TRBJ2-1, with 9 bases identical to TRBD2. V lost 4 bases to trimming and J lost 8 bases; unmatched junction nucleotides: 9. The length of the CDR3 is 15 residues. Germline V gene lookup returns CDR1 SGHAT and CDR2 FQNNGV. CDR3 residues: CASSSTGLAGHEQFF. As DNA, the CDR3 is TGTGCCAGCAGCTCAACGGGACTAGCCGGGCATGAGCAGTTCTTC.

There are a few counts of this clonotype. The genes are TRBV13 and TRBJ2-1; weak D call: TRBD2 (6 bases). V shed 7 bases and J shed 5 bases, with 9 bases lying between them. Germline lookup yields CDR1 PRHDT and CDR2 FYEKMQ (reference sequence). The length of the CDR3 is 12 residues. CDR3 amino acids: CASKGLDNEQFF. As DNA, the CDR3 is TGTGCCAGCAAGGGACTGGACAATGAGCAGTTCTTC.

A few counts support this clonotype. V is TRBV20-1 and J is TRBJ1-5, with a weak D call TRBD1 (6 bases). The germline V gene has CDR1 DFQATT and CDR2 SNEGSKA (reference sequence). V shed 4 bases and J shed 0 bases, with 16 bases lying between them. The CDR3 runs to 16 residues. CDR3 protein: CSATGSGGFSNQPQHF. DNA of the CDR3: TGCAGTGCTACGGGATCGGGGGGCTTTAGCAATCAGCCCCAGCATTTT.

This clonotype occurred many times. The chain is built from TRBV29-1 and TRBJ2-1; TRBD2 matches at 10 bases. The CDR3 extends over 14 amino acids. CDR1 and CDR2 (germline): SQVTM, ANQGSEA. The junction had 10 bases not matched to a gene; V was cut back by 7 bases and J by 7 bases. CDR3 nucleotide sequence: TGCAGCGCCGAAAGCGGGAGGGCGTCGAATGAGCAGTTCTTC. Translated: CSAESGRASNEQFF.

This clonotype has a count of ten or more. The chain uses TRBV7-2 and TRBJ1-4; the D is unclear. The V gene lost 5 bases and the J gene lost 8 bases, with 15 bases spanning the gap. Germline loops: CDR1 SGHTA, CDR2 FQGNSA. The CDR3 covers 14 residues. The CDR3 DNA follows: TGTGCCAGCAGCCCAGAGGTTCCGCAAGAAAAACTGTTTTTT. This gives the protein CASSPEVPQEKLFF.

This clonotype came up many times. J is TRBJ1-1 and V is TRBV20-1; 8 nucleotides match TRBD1. Per germline, CDR1 DFQATT and CDR2 SNEGSKA (reference sequence). V lost 6 bases and J lost 5; bases outside the gene matches: 5. CDR3 length: 12 amino acids. The CDR3 loop reads CSATDRVTEAFF. CDR3 nucleotide sequence: TGCAGTGCCACGGACAGGGTGACTGAAGCTTTCTTT.